A single sample gave rise to the 21 T cell receptor beta chains below, sequenced in a study of molecular identifiers for immune sequencing clone quantification. TCRdb recomputed calls from the PCR reads with MiXCR, one row per CDR3 protein. The sample has more than 450,000 distinct CDR3 sequences, 25% seen once; the top ten hold under 0.8%. The source material was naive CD8+ T cells from blood, with Jurkat cell RNA spiked in. Subset meaning: FACS-sorted CD8+CD4-CCR7+CD45RA+ naive T cells. These receptor sequences come from a human donor in good health. Some libraries in this study had Jurkat cell RNA spiked in.

A remark on this clonotype: This may be a read error, as it is one base from a much larger clone. The chain carries TRBV5-4 and TRBJ2-5; the D is unclear. V was trimmed by 0 bases and J by 2 bases, leaving 8 bases between them. Germline CDR1 reads SGHNT; CDR2 reads YYREEE (reference sequence). The CDR3 consists of 14 residues. The CDR3 DNA reads TGTGCCAGCAGCTTGGGACCAGAACAAGAGACCCAGTACTTC. Translated, it gives CASSLGPEQETQYF.

This sequence joins TRBV9 and TRBJ1-3; D is unresolved. CDR3 length: 15 amino acids. CDR1 and CDR2 (germline): SGDLS, YYNGEE. V dropped 2 bases and J dropped 0 bases, with 9 bases sitting between them. The CDR3 sequence is CASSVSSGSGNTIYF. For the CDR3, the DNA is TGTGCCAGCAGCGTTTCGAGTGGCTCTGGAAACACCATATATTTT.

The chain recombines TRBV30 with TRBJ2-3; 13 bases line up with TRBD2. Losses at the gene ends were 1 base for V and 13 bases for J; bases not matched to a gene: 8. The germline V gene has CDR1 GTSNPN and CDR2 SVGIG (reference sequence). The CDR3 runs 14 residues. The CDR3 sequence is CAWSAPGLAGSEYF. The CDR3 bases are TGTGCCTGGAGTGCCCCGGGACTAGCGGGGTCTGAGTATTTT.

This clonotype has more than one count but fewer than ten. The genes are TRBV24-1 and TRBJ2-1; D not resolved. Germline V lookup: CDR1 KGHDR, CDR2 SFDVKD. Between the trimmed V and J ends, which lost 4 bases and 5 bases, there was a span of 5 bases. The length of the CDR3 is 12 residues. The CDR3, as DNA: TGTGCCACCAGTGAGGGGAACAATGAGCAGTTCTTC. Amino acid sequence: CATSEGNNEQFF.

A few counts support this clonotype. The V gene is TRBV29-1, the J gene TRBJ2-1, with D possibly being TRBD1 (5 bases). V was trimmed by 0 bases and J by 4 bases, leaving 7 bases between them. The CDR3 consists of 13 residues. Germline V gives CDR1 SQVTM, CDR2 ANQGSEA. The CDR3 protein is CSVEEGQYNEQFF. CDR3 nucleotide sequence: TGCAGCGTTGAAGAGGGGCAGTACAATGAGCAGTTCTTC.

This chain uses TRBV5-1 with TRBJ1-2; the match to TRBD1 covers 10 bases. The germline gives CDR1 SGHRS, CDR2 YFSETQ. J lost 6 bases, V lost 4 bases, and 9 bases had no gene match. The CDR3 totals 15 residues. The CDR3 region is CASSLGQGEWDGYTF. In DNA, the CDR3 is TGCGCCAGCAGCCTAGGACAGGGGGAATGGGATGGCTACACCTTC.

CDR3 in amino acids: CASSIVPMGVNEQFF. DNA for the CDR3: TGTGCCAGTAGTATAGTTCCTATGGGGGTCAATGAGCAGTTCTTC. This chain joins TRBV19 and TRBJ2-1, with D possibly called TRBD1 or TRBD2 (5 bases each). Germline-derived CDR1 and CDR2 are LNHDA and SQIVND (reference sequence). Between the trimmed V and J ends, which lost 1 base and 6 bases, there was a span of 13 bases. The CDR3 sequence is 15 residues long. Variable domain in full (rest from reference TRBV19 and TRBJ2-1): DGGITQSPKYLFRKEGQNVTLSCEQNLNHDAMYWYRQDPGQGLRLIYYSQIVNDFQKGDIAEGYSVSREKKESFPLTVTSAQKNPTAFYLCASSIVPMGVNEQFFGPGTRLTVL.

In its sample, this clonotype was seen a few times. The chain combines TRBV7-2 with TRBJ2-5; D perhaps matches TRBD2 (7 bases). Trimming stripped 5 bases from V and 2 bases from J, with 21 bases between. The CDR3 is 17 amino acids. Germline V lookup: CDR1 SGHTA, CDR2 FQGNSA. CDR3 residues: CASSPQGWAGVQETQYF. In DNA form, the CDR3 reads TGTGCCAGCAGCCCCCAGGGGTGGGCGGGGGTGCAAGAGACCCAGTACTTC.

The chain couples TRBV7-8 to TRBJ2-1; 7 bases are shared with TRBD1. J was trimmed by 8 bases and V by 2 bases; bases with no gene match: 3. Germline values: CDR1 SGHVS, CDR2 FQNEAQ. The CDR3 is made up of 13 amino acids. The CDR3 here is CASSLTGDHEQFF. The CDR3 nucleotides read TGTGCCAGCAGCTTAACAGGGGATCATGAGCAGTTCTTC.

This clonotype appeared a few times. The genes are TRBV12-3 or TRBV12-4 and TRBJ2-7; tentative D call: TRBD2 (5 bases). CDR3 length equals 14 residues. Trimming cost V 6 bases and J 5 bases, with 17 bases left between them. CDR3 DNA: TGTGCCAGCAGCCACACGACGGGGTCTAACGAGCAGTACTTC. It is translated as CASSHTTGSNEQYF.

Here the CDR3 DNA reads TGTGCCAGCGTTGGATACGAGCAGTACTTC. Protein sequence: CASVGYEQYF. This chain connects TRBV6-1 to TRBJ2-7; D uncertain. V shed 8 bases and J shed 4 bases, with 6 bases lying between them. Per germline, CDR1 MNHNS and CDR2 SASEGT. The CDR3 loop spans 10 amino acids.

The chain carries TRBV7-6 and TRBJ2-5, with a possible D match to TRBD1 (5 bases). Germline V gene data show CDR1 as SGHVS and CDR2 as FNYEAQ. V was trimmed by 5 bases and J by 4 bases, leaving 14 bases between them. This CDR3 has 14 amino acids. CDR3 amino acids: CASSPLAGSETQYF. The CDR3 nucleotides read TGTGCCAGCAGCCCCTTGGCAGGGTCAGAGACCCAGTACTTC.

This clonotype was seen at least ten times. V gene TRBV12-3 or TRBV12-4 combines with J gene TRBJ2-7; D is unresolved. The CDR3 loop spans 15 amino acids. Deletions cut 3 bases from V and 3 bases from J, with 15 bases between. The CDR3 region is CASSFHQSGRYEQYF. The DNA for the CDR3 is TGTGCCAGCAGTTTTCACCAGAGTGGTCGCTACGAGCAGTACTTC.

This clonotype was seen a few times. The chain links TRBV6-6 to TRBJ1-3; D is uncertain. Trimming cost V 0 bases and J 1 base, with 13 bases left between them. The CDR3 is 17 residues long. Germline lookup yields CDR1 MNHNY and CDR2 SVGAGI (reference sequence). The CDR3 region has the DNA TGTGCCAGCAGTTACTCTGTCATGGAGGGTTCTGGAAACACCATATATTTT. Amino acid sequence: CASSYSVMEGSGNTIYF.

This clonotype was seen more than once but under ten times. The rearrangement joins TRBV7-2 to TRBJ2-3, with 7 bases identical to TRBD2. The CDR3 has 15 residues. V shed 7 bases and J 3 bases; nucleotides not matched to a gene: 10. Looked up from germline, CDR1 is SGHTA and CDR2 is FQGNSA. The CDR3 region is CASTIQRDMTDTQYF. In DNA form, the CDR3 reads TGTGCCAGCACTATTCAGCGGGATATGACAGATACGCAGTATTTT.

Ten or more counts support this clonotype. The V and J genes are TRBV10-2 and TRBJ2-3, with 15 bases that match TRBD2. Germline trimming cut 6 bases from V and 5 bases from J; bases unmatched to any gene: 3. This CDR3 has 15 residues. Germline loops: CDR1 WSHSY, CDR2 SAAADI. The CDR3 spells CASRGLAGGQDTQYF. As DNA, the CDR3 is TGCGCCAGCAGAGGACTAGCGGGGGGGCAAGATACGCAGTATTTT.

As for this clonotype: Because it lacks the conserved phenylalanine or tryptophan at the end, this CDR3 is likely a read error. The genes are TRBV12-3 or TRBV12-4 and TRBJ2-7, with TRBD2 as a possible D gene (5 bases). This CDR3 is 13 amino acids long. V shed 4 bases and J shed 0 bases, with 7 bases lying between them. Here the CDR3 reads CASSSGSSYEQYL. As DNA, the CDR3 is TGTGCCAGCAGTTCGGGGAGCTCCTACGAGCAGTACCTC.

This clonotype was recorded at least ten times. The V and J genes are TRBV27 and TRBJ2-7; 8 bases agree with TRBD1. Germline assignment: CDR1 MNHEY and CDR2 SMNVEV (reference sequence). CDR3 length: 16 amino acids. V dropped 5 bases and J dropped 7; count of bases not matched to a gene: 16. CDR3 nucleotide sequence: TGTGCCAGCAGTGGTGGGCCGGGACAGGCTTTCTGGGAGCAGTACTTC. Protein: CASSGGPGQAFWEQYF.

Turning to this clonotype: No conserved phenylalanine or tryptophan ends this CDR3, so it is likely a read error. The chain is built from TRBV12-3 or TRBV12-4 and TRBJ1-5, with TRBD1 as a possible D gene (6 bases). The ends were cut back, 1 base at V and 4 bases at J, with 11 bases in the middle. CDR3 length: 15 residues. CDR3 DNA: TGTGCCAGCAGTTTAGGGAGCAGGGGAAATCAGCCCCAGCATTCT. This sequence encodes CASSLGSRGNQPQHS.

This clonotype was detected ten times or more. The V call is TRBV29-1, the J call TRBJ2-6; D gene unclear. V was trimmed by 0 bases and J by 4 bases, leaving 22 bases between them. Germline V CDR1 and CDR2: SQVTM, ANQGSEA. The CDR3 has 19 amino acids. The CDR3 DNA sequence: TGCAGCGTTGAAGAGGGTTTCGTTTCGAGTTTTGGGGGGGCCAACGTCCTGACTTTC. Its translation: CSVEEGFVSSFGGANVLTF.

This clonotype was counted a few times. J is TRBJ2-7 and V is TRBV28; a weak D match, TRBD1 (6 bases). Trimming cost V 2 bases and J 5 bases, with 16 bases left between them. The CDR3 spans 15 residues. CDR1 and CDR2 (germline): MDHEN, SYDVKM. CDR3 DNA: TGTGCCAGCAGTTTAAGTAAAGGACAGTACCACGAGCAGTACTTC. It translates to CASSLSKGQYHEQYF.